These 19 T cell receptor beta chains were sequenced from one sample in a study of T-cell memory formation after mild COVID-19. TCRdb re-derived calls from the 5' RACE reads in MiXCR, one entry per CDR3 protein. The data hold approximately 350,000 distinct CDR3 sequences, with 25% to 30% observed a single time. Material: PBMCs or a T cell subset sorted from them (not recorded which). The receptors come from an adult woman who had mild COVID-19 (a few samples of this study predate the infection). Cell type and time point are not known.

This clonotype was seen only a few times. The chain uses TRBV5-1 and TRBJ2-5; tentatively, D is TRBD1 or TRBD2 (6 bases each). Between the trimmed V and J ends, which lost 6 bases and 1 base, there was a span of 13 bases. The V gene's germline CDR1 is SGHRS and CDR2 YFSETQ. The CDR3 loop spans 14 amino acids. The CDR3 here is CASKGGGFQETQYF. The CDR3 bases are TGCGCCAGCAAGGGGGGAGGATTCCAAGAGACCCAGTACTTC.

The chain is built from TRBV6-1 and TRBJ2-7; D call uncertain. CDR3 length: 12 amino acids. Trimming cost V 1 base and J 5 bases, with 6 bases left between them. CDR1 and CDR2 (germline): MNHNS, SASEGT. Here the CDR3 reads CASSEGGDEQYF. The DNA of the CDR3 is TGTGCCAGCAGTGAAGGAGGTGACGAGCAGTACTTC.

This chain connects TRBV30 to TRBJ2-7; D is uncertain. CDR1 is GTSNPN, CDR2 SVGIG, per germline (reference sequence). Trimming stripped 5 bases from V and 0 bases from J, with 17 bases between. The CDR3 runs 15 residues. The CDR3 region is CAWGPKGAFSYEQYF. The CDR3 coding sequence is TGTGCCTGGGGACCCAAAGGCGCGTTCTCCTACGAGCAGTACTTC.

The chain joins TRBV7-9 to TRBJ2-7; D perhaps matches TRBD2 (5 bases). The CDR3 covers 15 residues. Looked up from germline, CDR1 is SEHNR and CDR2 is FQNEAQ (reference sequence). V lost 1 base, J lost 2 bases, and 12 bases lay in between. The CDR3, as DNA: TGTGCCAGCAGCTTAGTTGTGGGAGCGGCCTACGAGCAGTACTTC. It specifies CASSLVVGAAYEQYF.

The J gene is TRBJ2-1, the V gene TRBV7-8; tentative D call: TRBD1 (6 bases). Trimming removed 8 bases from V and 9 bases from J, with 23 bases in between. Germline V gene sequence: CDR1 SGHVS, CDR2 FQNEAQ. There are 15 residues in the CDR3. CDR3 nucleotides: TGTGCCAGCGCCCCCGTATGGGGGCAAGGGGGTGAGCAGTTCTTC. Encoded protein: CASAPVWGQGGEQFF.

This clonotype was counted between two and nine times. The chain links TRBV9 to TRBJ2-7; 8 nucleotides align to TRBD1. The germline V gene has CDR1 SGDLS and CDR2 YYNGEE. V shed 0 bases and J 2 bases; nucleotides not matched to a gene: 4. This CDR3 is built from 15 residues. Here the CDR3 reads CASSVATGGTYEQYF. The CDR3 nucleotides read TGTGCCAGCAGCGTAGCTACAGGGGGGACCTACGAGCAGTACTTC. Full variable domain (missing parts from reference TRBV9 and TRBJ2-7): DSGVTQTPKHLITATGQRVTLRCSPRSGDLSVYWYQQSLDQGLQFLIQYYNGEERAKGNILERFSAQQFPDLHSELNLSSLELGDSALYFCASSVATGGTYEQYFGPGTRLTVT.

This clonotype occurred a few times. The chain employs TRBV12-3 or TRBV12-4 and TRBJ1-1, with a possible D match to TRBD1 (6 bases). Trimming took 6 bases from V and 3 from J, leaving 20 bases between them. This CDR3 has 16 amino acids. CDR3 coding DNA: TGTGCCAGCAGCTCAATCCGAGGGACACTTCACACTGAAGCTTTCTTT. Encoded protein: CASSSIRGTLHTEAFF.

Only a few counts were recorded for this clonotype. The chain has TRBV7-8 and TRBJ1-5; weak D call: TRBD1 (5 bases). CDR1 SGHVS and CDR2 FQNEAQ come from the germline V gene. This CDR3 is 16 amino acids long. The V end lost 2 bases, the J end lost 5 bases, and 16 bases lay between the germline ends. The DNA of the CDR3 is TGTGCCAGCAGCTTAATTTATTCGGGGGTGTATCAGCCCCAGCATTTT. This gives the protein CASSLIYSGVYQPQHF.

This clonotype was seen a handful of times. The rearrangement links TRBV12-3 or TRBV12-4 to TRBJ1-1; no definite D call. V gave up 2 bases and J gave up 5 bases, with 15 bases separating them. The CDR3 consists of 15 residues. CDR3 region: CASSLPAHGVTEAFF. The CDR3 bases are TGTGCCAGCAGTTTACCGGCCCATGGCGTGACTGAAGCTTTCTTT.

The V gene is TRBV20-1, the J gene TRBJ1-5; D ambiguous. This CDR3 has 16 amino acids. V was shortened by 1 base and J by 0 bases, with 13 bases between the two germline ends. The germline gives CDR1 DFQATT, CDR2 SNEGSKA (reference sequence). As DNA, the CDR3 is TGCAGTGCTAGAGCGGGGAGCACTTATAGCAATCAGCCCCAGCATTTT. Residues: CSARAGSTYSNQPQHF.

J is TRBJ2-7 and V is TRBV20-1; 7 bases map to TRBD1. The CDR3 has 13 residues. V gave up 3 bases and J gave up 6 bases; unmatched junction bases: 8. Per germline, CDR1 DFQATT and CDR2 SNEGSKA (reference sequence). CDR3 in amino acids: CSARVTGTSEQYF. CDR3 bases: TGCAGTGCTAGGGTGACAGGGACCTCCGAGCAGTACTTC.

This chain uses TRBV7-6 with TRBJ2-3; D gene uncertain. Germline loops: CDR1 SGHVS, CDR2 FNYEAQ. The CDR3 extends over 18 amino acids. With 3 bases removed from V and 0 bases from J, the gap between germline ends came to 19 bases. CDR3 sequence (DNA): TGTGCCAGCAGCTTCACCGGGCCACCAGAGACGAGCACAGATACGCAGTATTTT. As protein: CASSFTGPPETSTDTQYF. The full variable domain, with the rest looked up from reference TRBV7-6 and TRBJ2-3, is GAGVSQSPRYKVTKRGQDVALRCDPISGHVSLYWYRQALGQGPEFLTYFNYEAQQDKSGLPNDRFSAERPEGSISTLTIQRTEQRDSAMYRCASSFTGPPETSTDTQYFGPGTRLTVL.

This clonotype came up a few times. This chain uses TRBV4-1 with TRBJ2-1; TRBD1 matches at 8 bases. There are 16 residues in the CDR3. Germline V gene lookup returns CDR1 MGHRA and CDR2 YSYEKL. With V trimmed by 1 base and J by 5 bases, 7 bases remained unmatched. CDR3 region: CASSQAGQVRDNEQFF. The CDR3 nucleotides are TGCGCCAGCAGCCAAGCGGGACAGGTTAGGGACAATGAGCAGTTCTTC.

This sequence joins TRBV12-3 or TRBV12-4 and TRBJ2-5; D is possibly TRBD1 (5 bases). The V and J ends lost 6 bases and 3 bases respectively, with 14 bases between them. The CDR3 runs to 14 residues. The CDR3 bases are TGTGCCAGCAGCCATACGAGCAGGGAAGAGACCCAGTACTTC. Protein product: CASSHTSREETQYF.

This clonotype was observed a few times. The rearrangement joins TRBV7-9 to TRBJ1-2; no definite D call. Trimming left V 0 bases short and J 6 bases short, with 14 bases between. The CDR3 totals 15 residues. Germline V gene lookup returns CDR1 SEHNR and CDR2 FQNEAQ (reference sequence). CDR3 in amino acids: CASSLATGAGNGYTF. Here the CDR3 DNA reads TGTGCCAGCAGCTTAGCTACTGGAGCGGGGAATGGCTACACCTTC.

This clonotype appeared once. This chain links TRBV30 with TRBJ1-2; D perhaps matches TRBD1 (5 bases). The germline V gene has CDR1 GTSNPN and CDR2 SVGIG (reference sequence). Trimming took off 3 bases at V and 3 bases at J, with 14 bases between the two ends. The CDR3 covers 14 residues. CDR3 amino acids: CAWRMGGLYYGYTF. CDR3 nucleotides: TGTGCCTGGAGGATGGGGGGGTTGTACTATGGCTACACCTTC.

The chain is built from TRBV20-1 and TRBJ2-7; 9 bases are shared with TRBD1. Germline V gives CDR1 DFQATT, CDR2 SNEGSKA (reference sequence). V was clipped by 6 bases and J by 3 bases; unmatched bases: 6. CDR3 length equals 13 residues. CDR3 protein: CSAAGTGFYEQYF. The CDR3 DNA is TGCAGTGCAGCCGGGACAGGGTTCTACGAGCAGTACTTC.

This clonotype was found a few times. The rearrangement uses TRBV5-1 and TRBJ1-1, with D perhaps TRBD1 (5 bases). CDR3 length equals 14 residues. CDR1 and CDR2 from the germline V gene are SGHRS and YFSETQ. The V end was cut by 5 bases, the J end by 2 bases, with 13 bases between. Here the CDR3 reads CASRLGGDNTEAFF. DNA for the CDR3: TGCGCCAGCAGATTAGGAGGGGACAACACTGAAGCTTTCTTT. The full variable domain, in which reference TRBV5-1 and TRBJ1-1 provide the parts outside the CDR3, is KAGVTQTPRYLIKTRGQQVTLSCSPISGHRSVSWYQQTPGQGLQFLFEYFSETQRNKGNFPGRFSGRQFSNSRSEMNVSTLELGDSALYLCASRLGGDNTEAFFGQGTRLTVV.

There are a few counts of this clonotype. The chain carries TRBV6-5 and TRBJ2-4; D perhaps matches TRBD2 (6 bases). The CDR3 sequence is 15 residues long. V lost 0 bases and J 1 base, leaving 7 bases between the germline ends. From germline, CDR1 is MNHEY and CDR2 SVGAGI. The CDR3 nucleotides read TGTGCCAGCAGTTACTCGGAGGGGGCCAAAAACATTCAGTACTTC. It yields the protein CASSYSEGAKNIQYF.